This T cell receptor beta chain was identified during a study of CD8+ T cells in alopecia areata. Isolated RNA was reverse transcribed into cDNA used as the sequencing template. Only in-frame clones appear in the TCRdb table, and some are missing; sequencing was by immunoSEQ multiplex PCR. The profile shows around 100,000 clones, approximately 84% of them singletons. Germline V gene sequence: CDR1 SGHVS, CDR2 FNYEAQ. The CDR3 has 12 residues. Documented treatment: oral pan-JAK inhibitor, 5-10 mg twice daily. Separation by sorting yielded CD4+ and CD8+ T cells from PBMCs. Regarding this clone: Relative to the germline gene, one junction end is altered; a read error may explain this.

The rearrangement joins TRBV7-6 to TRBJ1-2; no clear D. This sample comprised CD8+ T cells sorted from blood, obtained at approximately week 30, from a patient treated with tofacitinib. This TCR came from a human donor with alopecia areata. This CDR3 is CASSEGNYGHTF. CDR3 bases: TGTGCCAGCAGCGAGGGAAACTATGGCCACACCTTC.